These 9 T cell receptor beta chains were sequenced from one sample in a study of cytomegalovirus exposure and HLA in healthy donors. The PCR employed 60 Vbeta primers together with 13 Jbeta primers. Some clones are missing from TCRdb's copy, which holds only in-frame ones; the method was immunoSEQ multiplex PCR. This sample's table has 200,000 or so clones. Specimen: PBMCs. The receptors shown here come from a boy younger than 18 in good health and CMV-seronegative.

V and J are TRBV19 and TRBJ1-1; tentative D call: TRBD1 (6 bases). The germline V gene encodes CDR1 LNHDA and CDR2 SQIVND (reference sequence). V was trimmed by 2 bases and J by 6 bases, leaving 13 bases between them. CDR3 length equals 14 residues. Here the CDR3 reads CASSITARTAEAFF. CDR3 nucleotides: TGTGCCAGTAGTATAACCGCAAGGACAGCTGAAGCTTTCTTT. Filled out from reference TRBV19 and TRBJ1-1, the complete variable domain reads DGGITQSPKYLFRKEGQNVTLSCEQNLNHDAMYWYRQDPGQGLRLIYYSQIVNDFQKGDIAEGYSVSREKKESFPLTVTSAQKNPTAFYLCASSITARTAEAFFGQGTRLTVV.

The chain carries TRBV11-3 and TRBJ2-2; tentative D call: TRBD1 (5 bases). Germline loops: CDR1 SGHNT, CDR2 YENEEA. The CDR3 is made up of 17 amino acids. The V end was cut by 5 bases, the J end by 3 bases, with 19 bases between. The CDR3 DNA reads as TGTGCCAGCAGCGCCGCGCCCTTACAGGATTACACCGGGGAGCTGTTTTTT. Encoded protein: CASSAAPLQDYTGELFF.

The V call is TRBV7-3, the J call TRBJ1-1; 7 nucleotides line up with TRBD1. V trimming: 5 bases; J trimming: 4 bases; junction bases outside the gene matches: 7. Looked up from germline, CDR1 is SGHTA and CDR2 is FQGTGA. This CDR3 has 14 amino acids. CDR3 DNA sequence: TGTGCCAGCAGCCCACAAGGACAGGCCACTGAAGCTTTCTTT. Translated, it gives CASSPQGQATEAFF.

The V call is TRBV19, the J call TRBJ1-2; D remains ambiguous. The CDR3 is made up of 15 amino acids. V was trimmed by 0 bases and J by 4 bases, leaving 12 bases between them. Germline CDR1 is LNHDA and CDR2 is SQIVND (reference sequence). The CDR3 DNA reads TGTGCCAGTAGTATAGACCCCCGCGAGGCCTATGGCTACACCTTC. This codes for CASSIDPREAYGYTF.

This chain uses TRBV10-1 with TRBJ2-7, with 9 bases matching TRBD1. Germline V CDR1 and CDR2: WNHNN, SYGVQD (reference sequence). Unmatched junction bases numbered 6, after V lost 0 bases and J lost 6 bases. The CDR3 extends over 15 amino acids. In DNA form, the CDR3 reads TGCGCCAGCAGTGAGTCGGGGACAGGGCTGGGCGAGCAGTACTTC. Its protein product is CASSESGTGLGEQYF.

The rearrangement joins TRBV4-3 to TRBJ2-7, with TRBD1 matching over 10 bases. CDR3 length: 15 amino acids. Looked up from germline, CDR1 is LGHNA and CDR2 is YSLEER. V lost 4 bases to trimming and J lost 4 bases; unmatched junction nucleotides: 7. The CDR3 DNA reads TGCGCCAGCAGCCGATCGGGACAGGGGATTTACGAGCAGTACTTC. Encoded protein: CASSRSGQGIYEQYF.

DNA for the CDR3: TGCGCCAGCAGCCCGGGTGGTAATTTCGGGAACACTGAAGCTTTCTTT. Translated: CASSPGGNFGNTEAFF. The chain recombines TRBV5-1 with TRBJ1-1; D remains ambiguous. The CDR3 spans 16 residues. The V gene lost 4 bases and the J gene lost 1 base, with 17 bases spanning the gap. CDR1 and CDR2 from the germline V gene are SGHRS and YFSETQ.

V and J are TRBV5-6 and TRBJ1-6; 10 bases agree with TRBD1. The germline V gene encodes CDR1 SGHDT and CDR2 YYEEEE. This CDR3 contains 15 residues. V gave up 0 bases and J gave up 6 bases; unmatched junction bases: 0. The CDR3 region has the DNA TGTGCCAGCAGCTTGGGGACAGGGGGTAATTCACCCCTCCACTTT. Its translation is CASSLGTGGNSPLHF. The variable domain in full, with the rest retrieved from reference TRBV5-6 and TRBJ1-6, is DAGVTQSPTHLIKTRGQQVTLRCSPKSGHDTVSWYQQALGQGPQFIFQYYEEEERQRGNFPDRFSGHQFPNYSSELNVNALLLGDSALYLCASSLGTGGNSPLHFGNGTRLTVT.

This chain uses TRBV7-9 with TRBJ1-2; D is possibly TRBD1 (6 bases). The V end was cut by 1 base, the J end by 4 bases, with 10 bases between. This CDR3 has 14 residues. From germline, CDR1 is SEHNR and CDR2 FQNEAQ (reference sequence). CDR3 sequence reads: CASSLESGAYGYTF. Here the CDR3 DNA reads TGTGCCAGCAGCTTAGAGTCAGGGGCCTATGGCTACACCTTC.